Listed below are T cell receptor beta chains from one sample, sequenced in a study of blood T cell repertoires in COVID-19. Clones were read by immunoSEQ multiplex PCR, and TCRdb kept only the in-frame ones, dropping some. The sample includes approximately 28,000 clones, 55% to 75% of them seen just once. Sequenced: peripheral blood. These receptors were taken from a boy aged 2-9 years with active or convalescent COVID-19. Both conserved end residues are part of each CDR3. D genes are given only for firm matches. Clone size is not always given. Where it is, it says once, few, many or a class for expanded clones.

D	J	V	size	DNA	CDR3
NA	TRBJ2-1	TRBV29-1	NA	TGCAGCGTCCGCCCTGAGTCCAATGAGCAGTTCTTC	CSVRPESNEQFF
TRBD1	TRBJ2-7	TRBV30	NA	TGTGCCTGGAGCTTGGGACAGGGTATGTACTTC	CAWSLGQGMYF
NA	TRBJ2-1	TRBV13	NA	TGTGCCAGCAGCTCCTACTCGAACAATGAGCAGTTCTTC	CASSSYSNNEQFF
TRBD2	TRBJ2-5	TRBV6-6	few	TGTGCCAGCAAAAGGGAGGGGACCCAGTACTTC	CASKREGTQYF
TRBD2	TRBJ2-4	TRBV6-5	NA	TGTGCCAGCAGTACCGGGACTAGCGGTAACATTCAGTACTTC	CASSTGTSGNIQYF
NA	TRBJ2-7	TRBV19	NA	TGTGCCAGTAGTAACCCGGGGTCGGTAGGGACCTACGAGCAGTACTTC	CASSNPGSVGTYEQYF
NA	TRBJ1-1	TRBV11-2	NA	TGTGCCAGCAGCTCCTCGGACAGAAGTAACACTGAAGCTTTCTTT	CASSSSDRSNTEAFF
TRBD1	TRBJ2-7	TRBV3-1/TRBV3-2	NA	TGTGCCAGCAGCCCGACCGGGACAGGGTTCGGGTACGAGCAGTACTTC	CASSPTGTGFGYEQYF
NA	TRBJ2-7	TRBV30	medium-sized	TGTGCCTGGAACGCCGCCGGACAGAGTTACGAGCAGTACTTC	CAWNAAGQSYEQYF
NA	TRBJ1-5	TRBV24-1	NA	TGTGCCACCAGTGCACGAGGGCTGTATCAGCCCCAGCATTTT	CATSARGLYQPQHF
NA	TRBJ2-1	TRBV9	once	TGTGCCAGCAGCCCCTGGACGGGAGAGGTCGGTGAGCAGTTCTTC	CASSPWTGEVGEQFF
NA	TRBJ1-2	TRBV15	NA	TGTGCCACCAGCAGAGCCTACTCCACGGGAGAAGGCTACACCTTC	CATSRAYSTGEGYTF
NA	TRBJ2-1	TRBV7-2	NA	TGTGCCAGCAGCTTCGACAGGTCGGCCTACAATGAGCAGTTCTTC	CASSFDRSAYNEQFF
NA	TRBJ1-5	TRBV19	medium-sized	TGTGCCAGCACGGGGGATAGGCAGCCCCAGCATTTT	CASTGDRQPQHF
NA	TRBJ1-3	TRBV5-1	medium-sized	TGCGCCAGCAGCTTGAGTGTGAGCTCTGGAAACACCATATATTTT	CASSLSVSSGNTIYF
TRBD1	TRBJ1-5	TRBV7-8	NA	TGTGCCAGCAGCTTATATGTCGGGACAGAGTATCAGCCCCAGCATTTT	CASSLYVGTEYQPQHF
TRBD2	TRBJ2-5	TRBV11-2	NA	TGTGCCAGCAGCAACGGGGGGCAAGAGACCCAGTACTTC	CASSNGGQETQYF
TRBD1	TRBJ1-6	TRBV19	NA	TGTGCCAGTAGGGATCGAGGGGGCCCGAATTCACCCCTCCACTTT	CASRDRGGPNSPLHF
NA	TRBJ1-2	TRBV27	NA	TGTGCCAGCAGTTTGGTGGCAGGGTTCGGCTACACCTTC	CASSLVAGFGYTF
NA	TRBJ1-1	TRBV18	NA	TGTGCCAGCTCACCATTAACGCGAAACACTGAAGCTTTCTTT	CASSPLTRNTEAFF
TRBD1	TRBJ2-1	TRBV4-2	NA	TGTGCCAGCAGCCAACAGGGACAGAGCTCCTACAATGAGCAGTTCTTC	CASSQQGQSSYNEQFF
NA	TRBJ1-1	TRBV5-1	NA	TGCGCCAGCAGCTCCCCTGGGGGGGAAGCTTTCTTT	CASSSPGGEAFF
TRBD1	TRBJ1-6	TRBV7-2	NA	TGTGCCAGCACCTTAAGAGGGGGCGACGATTCACCCCTCCACTTT	CASTLRGGDDSPLHF
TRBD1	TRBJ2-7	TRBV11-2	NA	TGTGCCAGCAGCTTACACGGACAGGCGCCCGAGCAGTACTTC	CASSLHGQAPEQYF
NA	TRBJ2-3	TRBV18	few	TGTGCCAGCTCATCTCCTTACACAGATACGCAGTATTTT	CASSSPYTDTQYF
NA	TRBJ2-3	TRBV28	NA	TGTGCCAGCAGTTTTGCCGGGGGGCCATTGAATACGCAGTATTTT	CASSFAGGPLNTQYF
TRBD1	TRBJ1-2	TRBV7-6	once	TGTGCCAGCAGCTTAACCCCTTCAGGGGGCAGCGGTGGCTACACCTTC	CASSLTPSGGSGGYTF
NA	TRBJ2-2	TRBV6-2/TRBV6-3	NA	TGTGCCAGCAGTTGGCCCGGGACAATGAACACCGGGGAGCTGTTTTTT	CASSWPGTMNTGELFF
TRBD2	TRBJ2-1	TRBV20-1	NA	TGCAGTGCTAAAACTAGCGGTGAGCAGTTCTTC	CSAKTSGEQFF
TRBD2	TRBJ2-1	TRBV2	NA	TGTGCCAGCAGTCGACTAGCGGGCGCCTACAATGAGCAGTTCTTC	CASSRLAGAYNEQFF
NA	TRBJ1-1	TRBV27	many	TGTGCCAGCGGTCGATCCGGACTGAGGAACACTGAAGCTTTCTTT	CASGRSGLRNTEAFF
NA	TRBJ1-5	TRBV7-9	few	TGTGCCAGCAGCTTAGGCGATGGTTATAGCAATCAGCCCCAGCATTTT	CASSLGDGYSNQPQHF
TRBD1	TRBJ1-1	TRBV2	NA	TGTGCCAGCATCCAGGGGGACGTTGGGAGGGCTTTCTTT	CASIQGDVGRAFF
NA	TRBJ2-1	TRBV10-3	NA	TGTGCCAGCGGCGGGCAGATATTCCACAATGAGCAGTTCTTC	CASGGQIFHNEQFF
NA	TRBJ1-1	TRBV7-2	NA	TGTGCCAGCAGCTTACGTATCAGTTTGAACACTGAAGCTTTCTTT	CASSLRISLNTEAFF
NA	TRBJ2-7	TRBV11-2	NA	TGTGCCAGCAGCTCCTTCCCATATACCTACGAGCAGTACTTC	CASSSFPYTYEQYF
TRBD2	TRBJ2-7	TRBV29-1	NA	TGCAGCGTAATAGCGGGAACCTACGAGCAGTACTTC	CSVIAGTYEQYF
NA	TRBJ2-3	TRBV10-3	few	TGTGCCATCAGCGCGACAGATACGCAGTATTTT	CAISATDTQYF
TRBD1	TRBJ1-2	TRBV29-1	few	TGCAGCGCGAGTCAGGGGGCATTGTACTATGGCTACACCTTC	CSASQGALYYGYTF
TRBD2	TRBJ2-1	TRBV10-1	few	TGCGCCAGCAGTGAGTCGGGACTAGCGAGTATTAATGAGCAGTTCTTC	CASSESGLASINEQFF
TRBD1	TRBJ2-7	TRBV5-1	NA	TGCGCCAGCAGCTTGGCCGAGGGACAGGGGGAACCCGAGCAGTACTTC	CASSLAEGQGEPEQYF
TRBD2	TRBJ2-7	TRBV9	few	TGTGCCAGCAGCGTACTAGCGGGTTGGGGCGAGCAGTACTTC	CASSVLAGWGEQYF
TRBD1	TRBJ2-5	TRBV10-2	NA	TGCGCCAGCAGGACAGGGGGGAGGGAGACCCAGTACTTC	CASRTGGRETQYF
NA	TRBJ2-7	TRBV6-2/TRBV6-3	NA	TGTGCCAGCAGTTACCCCCCTGTGGAGCGTGGCTCCTACGAGCAGTACTTC	CASSYPPVERGSYEQYF
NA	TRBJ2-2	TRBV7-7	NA	TGTGCTAGCAGCTTAGGTAGCGGGAACACCGGGGAGCTGTTTTTT	CASSLGSGNTGELFF
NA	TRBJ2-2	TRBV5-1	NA	TGCGCCACCCGGCGGGGTGGCTATACGGACACCGGGGAGCTGTTTTTT	CATRRGGYTDTGELFF
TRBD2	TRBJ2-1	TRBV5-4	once	TGTGCCAGCAGCTTCCCTAGCGGGAATGAGCAGTTCTTC	CASSFPSGNEQFF
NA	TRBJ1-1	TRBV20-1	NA	TGCAGCCTGGGGCTGGGCACTGAAGCTTTCTTT	CSLGLGTEAFF
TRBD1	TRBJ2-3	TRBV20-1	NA	TGCAGTGCAAGGGACAGTAGGACGCAGTATTTT	CSARDSRTQYF
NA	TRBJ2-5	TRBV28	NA	TGTGCCAGCAGTTTAGGAGACGAGACCCAGTACTTC	CASSLGDETQYF
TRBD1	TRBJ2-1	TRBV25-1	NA	TGTGCCAGCAGTGACCCCGGTGGGACAGATGAGCAGTTCTTC	CASSDPGGTDEQFF
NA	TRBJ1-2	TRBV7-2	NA	TGTGCCAGCAGAAGGGGCCAGGGGCTATACTATGGCTACACCTTC	CASRRGQGLYYGYTF
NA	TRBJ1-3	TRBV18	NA	TGTGCCAGCTCACCACAGTCATCTGGAGGGTACACCATATATTTT	CASSPQSSGGYTIYF
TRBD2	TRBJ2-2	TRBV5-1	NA	TGCGCCAGCAAGCTAGCGGGAGTCGGGACCGGGGAGCTGTTTTTT	CASKLAGVGTGELFF
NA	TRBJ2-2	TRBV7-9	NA	TGTGCCAGCAGTTCGACGGGGATAGATAGGACCGGGGAGCTGTTTTTT	CASSSTGIDRTGELFF
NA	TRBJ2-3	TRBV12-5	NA	TGTGCTAGTGGTTTCGTTCCGGATACGCAGTATTTT	CASGFVPDTQYF
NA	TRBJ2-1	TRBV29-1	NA	TGCAGCGTTGAGAGGAGTGGTTATGAGCAGTTCTTC	CSVERSGYEQFF
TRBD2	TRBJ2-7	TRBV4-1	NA	TGCGCCAGCAGCCAGGGACTAGCGGGCGAGCAGTACTTC	CASSQGLAGEQYF
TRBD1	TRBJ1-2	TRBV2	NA	TGTGCCAGCAATCGGGACAGGCAATTTTCCTATGGCTACACCTTC	CASNRDRQFSYGYTF
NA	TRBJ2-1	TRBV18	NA	TGTGCCAGCTCACCACTGATGGTCCTACCCTCCTACAATGAGCAGTTCTTC	CASSPLMVLPSYNEQFF